A selection of T cell receptor beta chains follows, all from one sample in a study of blood T cell repertoires in COVID-19. Some clones are missing from TCRdb's copy, which holds only in-frame ones; the method was immunoSEQ multiplex PCR. The repertoire holds about 380,000 clones, with more than 75% as singletons. The sequencing input was PBMCs or T cells enriched from blood (not recorded which). The receptors come from a woman in her 30s who had recovered from COVID-19. Both conserved end residues are part of each CDR3. The order of the fields is D gene, V gene, J gene, clone size, CDR3 DNA, CDR3 protein. D genes are given only for firm matches. Not all rows give a size; the values are once, few, many and, for expanded clones, a class.

>TRBD1|TRBV2|TRBJ1-1|once
TGTGCCAGCATTGGAGGGGGCGTGATGGCTTTCTTT
CASIGGGVMAFF
>-|TRBV19|TRBJ2-7|few
TGTGCCAGTAGTATAGGGACTGCCATCCCTGAGGAGCAGTACTTC
CASSIGTAIPEEQYF
>TRBD1|TRBV6-5|TRBJ2-5|-
TGTGCCAGCGGGACAGGGGTACAAGAGACCCAGTACTTC
CASGTGVQETQYF
>-|TRBV10-2|TRBJ2-3|-
TGCGCCAGCAGTGACCGGTGGGGAGTCGGGGGGCAGTATTTT
CASSDRWGVGGQYF
>-|TRBV9|TRBJ1-2|-
TGTGCCAGCAGCGGGAAGAGACAGAACTGGCGCGGCTACACCTTC
CASSGKRQNWRGYTF
>-|TRBV5-1|TRBJ1-4|-
TGCGCCAGCAGCCCCGGGGAAGCAACTAATGAAAAACTGTTTTTT
CASSPGEATNEKLFF
>-|TRBV5-6|TRBJ2-3|-
TGTGCCAGCAGTCCCTTAGCGGACACAGATACGCAGTATTTT
CASSPLADTDTQYF
>TRBD1|TRBV24-1|TRBJ2-1|-
TGTGCCACCAGACAGGGGGCGAGTTTAAACAATGAGCAGTTCTTC
CATRQGASLNNEQFF
>-|TRBV27|TRBJ1-4|-
TGTGCCAGCAGTTTATCATCGGGGTGGACTAATGAAAAACTGTTTTTT
CASSLSSGWTNEKLFF
>TRBD2|TRBV5-6|TRBJ2-3|-
TGTGCCAGCAGAACTAGCGGGGGGGTAGATACGCAGTATTTT
CASRTSGGVDTQYF
>-|TRBV21-1|TRBJ2-5|-
TGTGCCAGCAGCAAAATCATGGAGACCCAGTACTTC
CASSKIMETQYF
>-|TRBV4-1|TRBJ1-3|-
TGCGCCAGCAGCCAAGCGGGGGCTGGAAACACCATATATTTT
CASSQAGAGNTIYF
>TRBD2|TRBV27|TRBJ2-1|-
TGTGCCAGCATGGGGCTAGCGGGGGGGTCCTACAATGAGCAGTTCTTC
CASMGLAGGSYNEQFF
>TRBD2|TRBV5-8|TRBJ2-1|-
TGTGCCAGCAGCTCCCGACTAGCGGGAGCGAACAATGAGCAGTTCTTC
CASSSRLAGANNEQFF
>TRBD1|TRBV6-1|TRBJ2-7|-
TGTGCCAGCAGTGAAGCTGGGGCCAGGGGGAACGAGCAGTACTTC
CASSEAGARGNEQYF
>-|TRBV27|TRBJ2-1|-
TGTGCCAGCAGTTTCGGCGGCCCCTACAATGAGCAGTTCTTC
CASSFGGPYNEQFF
>-|TRBV19|TRBJ2-7|-
TGTGCCAGTAGTATACACGGGGTGGAAGCCTACGAGCAGTACTTC
CASSIHGVEAYEQYF